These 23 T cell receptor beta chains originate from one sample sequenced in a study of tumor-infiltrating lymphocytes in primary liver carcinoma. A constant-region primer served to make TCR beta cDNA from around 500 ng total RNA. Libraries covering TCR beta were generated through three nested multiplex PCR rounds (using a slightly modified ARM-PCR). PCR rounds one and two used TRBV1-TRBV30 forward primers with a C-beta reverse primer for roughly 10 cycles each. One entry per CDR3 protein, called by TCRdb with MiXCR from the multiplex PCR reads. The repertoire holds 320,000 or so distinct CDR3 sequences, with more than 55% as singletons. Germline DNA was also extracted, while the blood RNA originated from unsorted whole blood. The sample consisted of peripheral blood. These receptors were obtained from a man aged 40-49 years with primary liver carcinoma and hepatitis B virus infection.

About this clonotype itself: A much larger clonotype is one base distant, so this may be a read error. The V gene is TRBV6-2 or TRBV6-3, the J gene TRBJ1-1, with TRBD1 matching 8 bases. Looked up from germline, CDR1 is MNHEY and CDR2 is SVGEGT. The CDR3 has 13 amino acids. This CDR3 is CASRWDRSSETFF. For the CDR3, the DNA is TGTGCCAGCAGATGGGACAGGTCCTCTGAAACTTTCTTT.

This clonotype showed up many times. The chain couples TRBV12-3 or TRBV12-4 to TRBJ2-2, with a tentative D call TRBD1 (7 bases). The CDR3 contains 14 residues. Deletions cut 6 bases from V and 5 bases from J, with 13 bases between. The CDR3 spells CASREGAETGELFF. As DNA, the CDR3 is TGTGCCAGCAGGGAGGGGGCGGAGACCGGGGAGCTGTTTTTT.

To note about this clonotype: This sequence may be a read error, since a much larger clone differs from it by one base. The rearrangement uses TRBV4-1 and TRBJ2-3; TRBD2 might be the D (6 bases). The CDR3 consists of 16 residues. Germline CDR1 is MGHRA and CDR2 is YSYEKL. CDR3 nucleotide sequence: TGCGTCAGCAGCTCAGCGGGTCGCGATCGCACAGATACGCAGTATTTT. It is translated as CVSSSAGRDRTDTQYF.

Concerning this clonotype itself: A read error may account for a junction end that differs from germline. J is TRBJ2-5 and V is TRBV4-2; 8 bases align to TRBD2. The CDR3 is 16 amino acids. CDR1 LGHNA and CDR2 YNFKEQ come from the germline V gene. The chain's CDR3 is CASSQALAGLQEAQYF. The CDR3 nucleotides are TGTGCCAGCAGCCAAGCCCTAGCGGGCTTGCAAGAGGCCCAGTACTTC.

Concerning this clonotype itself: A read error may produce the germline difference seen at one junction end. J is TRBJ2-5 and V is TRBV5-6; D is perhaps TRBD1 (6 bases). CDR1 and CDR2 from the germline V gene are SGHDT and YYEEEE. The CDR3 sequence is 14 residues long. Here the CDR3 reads CASSLYQGRETRYF. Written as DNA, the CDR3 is TGTGCCAGCAGCTTGTATCAGGGGAGAGAGACCCGGTACTTC. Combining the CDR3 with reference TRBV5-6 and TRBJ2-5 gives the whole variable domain DAGVTQSPTHLIKTRGQQVTLRCSPKSGHDTVSWYQQALGQGPQFIFQYYEEEERQRGNFPDRFSGHQFPNYSSELNVNALLLGDSALYLCASSLYQGRETRYFGPGTRLLVL.

The CDR3 DNA reads TGTGCCAGCACCCCCACTGGGATCACGGATACGCAGTATTTT. Its translation is CASTPTGITDTQYF. The chain uses TRBV6-5 and TRBJ2-3; no definite D call. From germline, CDR1 is MNHEY and CDR2 SVGAGI. V was shortened by 7 bases and J by 6 bases, with 17 bases between the two germline ends. This CDR3 has 14 amino acids.

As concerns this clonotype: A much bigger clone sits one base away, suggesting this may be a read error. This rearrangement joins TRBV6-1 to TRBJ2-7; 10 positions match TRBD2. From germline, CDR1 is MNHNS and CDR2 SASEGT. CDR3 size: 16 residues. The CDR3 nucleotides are TGTGCCAGCTGTGAAGCCTGGACTAGCGGCCCCTACGAGCAGTACTTC. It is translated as CASCEAWTSGPYEQYF.

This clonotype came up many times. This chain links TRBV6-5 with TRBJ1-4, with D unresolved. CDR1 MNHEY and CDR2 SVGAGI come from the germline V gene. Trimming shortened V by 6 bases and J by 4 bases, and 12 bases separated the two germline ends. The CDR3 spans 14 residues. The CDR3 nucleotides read TGTGCCAGCAGCCAGGACCTAAGTAATGAAAAACTGTTTTTT. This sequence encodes CASSQDLSNEKLFF.

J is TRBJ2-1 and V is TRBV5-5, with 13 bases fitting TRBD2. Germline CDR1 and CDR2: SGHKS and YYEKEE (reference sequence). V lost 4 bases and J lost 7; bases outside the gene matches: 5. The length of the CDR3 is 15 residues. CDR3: CASSTTSGRDNEQFF. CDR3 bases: TGTGCCAGCAGCACAACTAGCGGGAGGGATAATGAGCAGTTCTTC.

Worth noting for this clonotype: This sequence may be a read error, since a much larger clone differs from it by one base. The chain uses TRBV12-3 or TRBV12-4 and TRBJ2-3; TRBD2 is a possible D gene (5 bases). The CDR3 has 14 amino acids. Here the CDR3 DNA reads TGTGCCAGCAGTCTAGCACGACACACAGATACGCAGTATTTT. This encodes CASSLARHTDTQYF.

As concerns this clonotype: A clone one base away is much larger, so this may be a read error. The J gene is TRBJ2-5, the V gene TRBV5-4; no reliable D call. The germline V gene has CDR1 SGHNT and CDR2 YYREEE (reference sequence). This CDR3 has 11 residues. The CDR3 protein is CACSSSETQYF. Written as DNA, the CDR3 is TGTGCCTGCAGTTCCTCAGAGACCCAGTACTTC.

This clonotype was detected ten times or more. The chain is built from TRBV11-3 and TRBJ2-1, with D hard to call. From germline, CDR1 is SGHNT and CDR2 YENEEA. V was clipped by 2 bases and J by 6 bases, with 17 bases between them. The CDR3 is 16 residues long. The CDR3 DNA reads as TGTGCCAGCAGCTTAATTTCGACCGCGGCGGCCAATGAGCAGTTCTTC. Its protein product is CASSLISTAAANEQFF.

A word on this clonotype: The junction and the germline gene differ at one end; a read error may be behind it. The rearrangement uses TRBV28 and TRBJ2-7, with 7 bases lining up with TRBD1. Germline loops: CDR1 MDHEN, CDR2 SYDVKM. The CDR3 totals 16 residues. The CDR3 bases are TGTGCCATCAGTTCCGTAGGGTCGACAGGGACCTACGAGCAGTACTTC. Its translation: CAISSVGSTGTYEQYF.

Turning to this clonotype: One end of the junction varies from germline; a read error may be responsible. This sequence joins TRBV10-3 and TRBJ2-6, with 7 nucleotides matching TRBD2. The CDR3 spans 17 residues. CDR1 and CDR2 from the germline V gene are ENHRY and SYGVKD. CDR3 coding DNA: TGTGCCATCAGTGACGTGGGAGGGAACTCTGGGGCCAACGTCATGACTTTC. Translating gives CAISDVGGNSGANVMTF.

CDR3 nucleotide sequence: TGTGCCAGCAGTCCCTTGCAGCAGGGAGTCGACAATGAGCAGTTCTTC. Translation gives CASSPLQQGVDNEQFF. The chain uses TRBV12-3 or TRBV12-4 and TRBJ2-1, with D perhaps assigned TRBD1 or TRBD2 (5 bases each). V lost 5 bases and J 5 bases, leaving 19 bases between the germline ends. The CDR3 loop spans 16 amino acids.

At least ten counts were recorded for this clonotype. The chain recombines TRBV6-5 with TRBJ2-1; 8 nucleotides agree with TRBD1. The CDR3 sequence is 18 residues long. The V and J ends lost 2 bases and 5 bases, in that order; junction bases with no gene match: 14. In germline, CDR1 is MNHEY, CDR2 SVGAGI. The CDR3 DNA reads TGTGCCAGCAGTTACGCCCGTCGGCAGGGGGCCGGGAACAATGAGCAGTTCTTC. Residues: CASSYARRQGAGNNEQFF.

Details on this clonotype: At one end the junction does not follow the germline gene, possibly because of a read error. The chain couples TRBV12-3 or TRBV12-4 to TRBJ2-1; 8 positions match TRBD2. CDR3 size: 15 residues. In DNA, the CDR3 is TGTGTCAGCAGTCAGGAGGGACTAGTCAGCAATGAGCAGTTCTTC. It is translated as CVSSQEGLVSNEQFF.

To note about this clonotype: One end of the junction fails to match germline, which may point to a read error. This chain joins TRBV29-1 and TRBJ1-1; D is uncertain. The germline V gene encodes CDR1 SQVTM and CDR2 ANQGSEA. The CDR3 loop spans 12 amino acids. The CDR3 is CSDIGPDTEAFF. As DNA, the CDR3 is TGCAGCGATATAGGGCCTGACACTGAGGCTTTCTTT.

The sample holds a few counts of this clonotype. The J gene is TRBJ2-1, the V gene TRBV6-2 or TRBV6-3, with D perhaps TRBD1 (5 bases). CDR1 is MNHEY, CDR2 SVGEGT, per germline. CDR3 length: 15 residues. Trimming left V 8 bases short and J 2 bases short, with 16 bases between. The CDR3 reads CASSLQGPAYNEQFF. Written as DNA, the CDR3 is TGTGCCAGCTCCCTTCAGGGTCCCGCCTACAATGAGCAGTTCTTC.

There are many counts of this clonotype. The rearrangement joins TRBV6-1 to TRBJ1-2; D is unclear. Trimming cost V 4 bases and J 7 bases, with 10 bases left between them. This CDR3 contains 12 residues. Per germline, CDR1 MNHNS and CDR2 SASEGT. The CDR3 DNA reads TGTGCCAGCAGTGCCCGAGCTAGTGGCTACACCTTC. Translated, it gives CASSARASGYTF.

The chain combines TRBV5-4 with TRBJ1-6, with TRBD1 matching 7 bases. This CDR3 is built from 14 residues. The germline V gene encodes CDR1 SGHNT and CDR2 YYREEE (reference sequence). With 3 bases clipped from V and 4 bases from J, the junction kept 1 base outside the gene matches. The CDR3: CASSSTGYNSPLHF. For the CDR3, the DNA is TGTGCCAGCAGCTCGACAGGGTATAATTCACCCCTCCACTTT.

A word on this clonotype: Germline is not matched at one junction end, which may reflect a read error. Here the CDR3 reads CASSLAPRLTPGELLF. The CDR3 bases are TGTGCCAGCAGCTTAGCACCTAGACTAACGCCTGGGGAGCTGCTTTTT. V and J are TRBV11-2 and TRBJ2-2; weak D call: TRBD2 (5 bases). Germline CDR1 SGHAT, CDR2 FQNNGV. The CDR3 loop spans 16 amino acids.

CDR3 nucleotides: TGCAGTGCTAGAGATGCGCCTGGTCAGCCCCAGCATTTT. It yields the protein CSARDAPGQPQHF. V usage is TRBV20-1 and J usage is TRBJ1-5; D gene unclear. The germline V and J ends were trimmed by 0 bases and 6 bases, with 9 bases remaining between them. CDR3 length: 13 residues. Germline V gene data show CDR1 as DFQATT and CDR2 as SNEGSKA (reference sequence).